The clone carrying this T cell receptor beta chain was seen many times. The sample comes from a study of T-cell reconstitution after alpha-beta-depleted transplantation in children. TCRbeta library preparation incorporated unique molecular identifiers. TCRdb re-derived calls from the PCR reads in MiXCR, one entry per CDR3 protein. The profile covers a few hundred thousand distinct CDR3 sequences, with roughly 7% appearing a single time and roughly 6% taken by the ten largest. Germline CDR1 SNHLY, CDR2 FYNNEI. The CDR3 loop spans 11 amino acids. Trimming removed 1 base at V and 14 bases at J, with 11 bases between.

Sequences were derived from PBMCs, sampled before TCRalphabeta/CD19-depleted stem cell transplant. The chain combines TRBV2 with TRBJ2-5, with a possible D match to TRBD2 (5 bases). The clonotype originates from a boy aged 2 to 10 with acute lymphoblastic leukemia, due to receive a stem cell transplant. The CDR3 DNA sequence: TGTGCCAGCAGTGAAGGACTAAGCACCTACTTC. It encodes CASSEGLSTYF.